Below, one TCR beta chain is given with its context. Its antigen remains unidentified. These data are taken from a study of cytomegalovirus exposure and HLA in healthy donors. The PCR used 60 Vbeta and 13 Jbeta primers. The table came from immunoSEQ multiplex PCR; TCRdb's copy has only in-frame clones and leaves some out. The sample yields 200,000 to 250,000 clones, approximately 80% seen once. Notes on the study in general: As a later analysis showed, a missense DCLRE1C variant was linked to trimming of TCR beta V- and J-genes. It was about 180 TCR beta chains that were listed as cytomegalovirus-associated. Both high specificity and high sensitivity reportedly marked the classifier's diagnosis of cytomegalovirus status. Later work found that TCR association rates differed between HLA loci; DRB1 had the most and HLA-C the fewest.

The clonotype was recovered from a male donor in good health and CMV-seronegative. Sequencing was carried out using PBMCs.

Here the CDR3 reads CASAEGQRNIQYF. CDR3 coding DNA: TGTGCCAGTGCTGAGGGACAGCGAAACATTCAGTACTTC. The chain recombines TRBV19 with TRBJ2-4; 7 bases agree with TRBD1. This CDR3 spans 13 amino acids. Germline assignment: CDR1 LNHDA and CDR2 SQIVND (reference sequence). The V segment lost 8 bases and the J segment 6 bases; nucleotides outside the gene matches: 7.